A single sample is the source of the 23 T cell receptor beta chains below, sequenced in a study of blood T cell repertoires in COVID-19. Using immunoSEQ multiplex PCR, the repertoire was profiled, and TCRdb retains in-frame clones only, with some absent. The table records about 300,000 clones, roughly 89% of them present only once. The sequencing input was PBMCs or T cells enriched from blood (not recorded which). The receptors were sampled from a woman between 45 and 60 years old who had been exposed to COVID-19.

Concerning this clone: The junction differs from germline at one of its ends, possibly a read error. The V and J genes are TRBV7-7 and TRBJ2-3, with D maybe TRBD2 (7 bases). CDR1 and CDR2 from the germline V gene are SSHAT and FNYEAQ (reference sequence). The CDR3 spans 15 residues. The CDR3 DNA reads as TGTGCTAGCAGCTTAGGTGGGGGGGCCACAGATACGCAGTATTTT. It codes for CASSLGGGATDTQYF.

V is TRBV13 and J is TRBJ2-1, with D unclear. V was cut by 1 base and J by 0 bases, with 7 bases left in between. Germline assignment: CDR1 PRHDT and CDR2 FYEKMQ (reference sequence). This CDR3 has 15 residues. As DNA, the CDR3 is TGTGCCAGCAGCTTAGTTACAGACTCCTACAATGAGCAGTTCTTC. Residues: CASSLVTDSYNEQFF.

This rearrangement joins TRBV11-2 to TRBJ1-4; D gene uncertain. The CDR3 sequence is 13 residues long. Per the germline V gene, CDR1 is SGHAT and CDR2 is FQNNGV. Between the trimmed V and J ends, which lost 5 bases and 8 bases, there was a span of 12 bases. In DNA form, the CDR3 reads TGTGCCAGCAGCCTCGACTTACGGGAAAAACTGTTTTTT. It is translated as CASSLDLREKLFF.

This clone was counted a few times. V usage is TRBV14 and J usage is TRBJ1-1; D may be TRBD1 (5 bases). The CDR3 consists of 17 residues. The germline CDR1 and CDR2 sequences are SGHDN and FVKESK. Trimming shortened V by 0 bases and J by 4 bases, and 18 bases separated the two germline ends. This CDR3 reads CASSQDSRGRWGTEAFF. As DNA, the CDR3 is TGTGCCAGCAGCCAAGATTCGCGGGGGAGATGGGGCACTGAAGCTTTCTTT.

The rearrangement uses TRBV4-1 and TRBJ1-1, with D hard to call. This CDR3 region has 11 residues. Trimming took off 6 bases at V and 4 bases at J, with 6 bases between the two ends. Germline V lookup: CDR1 MGHRA, CDR2 YSYEKL. CDR3 in amino acids: CASRGATEAFF. The DNA for the CDR3 is TGCGCCAGCAGAGGAGCCACTGAAGCTTTCTTT.

Only one count was recorded for this clone. The chain uses TRBV27 and TRBJ2-3; no firm D call. Trimming shortened V by 2 bases and J by 0 bases, and 3 bases separated the two germline ends. CDR1 is MNHEY, CDR2 SMNVEV, per germline (reference sequence). The CDR3 runs 13 residues. The CDR3 is CASSLQSTDTQYF. CDR3 sequence (DNA): TGTGCCAGCAGTTTACAAAGCACAGATACGCAGTATTTT.

The chain employs TRBV5-1 and TRBJ2-5; the D is unclear. Trimming shortened V by 2 bases and J by 3 bases, and 14 bases separated the two germline ends. CDR3 length equals 15 residues. Germline lookup yields CDR1 SGHRS and CDR2 YFSETQ. CDR3 sequence (DNA): TGCGCCAGCAGCTTTAGGTGGGCAGCTAAAGAGACCCAGTACTTC. Translated: CASSFRWAAKETQYF.

The chain recombines TRBV10-3 with TRBJ2-7, with unresolved D. CDR1 and CDR2 from the germline V gene are ENHRY and SYGVKD. V was clipped by 3 bases and J by 0 bases, with 12 bases between them. CDR3 length: 15 residues. For the CDR3, the DNA is TGTGCCATCAGTGAAGCAGGATTAAGCTCCTACGAGCAGTACTTC. Amino acid sequence: CAISEAGLSSYEQYF.

This chain connects TRBV25-1 to TRBJ2-1; TRBD1 might be the D (5 bases). Trimming cost V 4 bases and J 5 bases, with 9 bases left between them. The CDR3 has 13 residues. Germline loops: CDR1 MGHDK, CDR2 SYGVNS. CDR3 DNA sequence: TGTGCCAGCAGTGTTTTAGGGGACAATGAGCAGTTCTTC. It codes for CASSVLGDNEQFF.

The chain carries TRBV5-4 and TRBJ1-2; the match to TRBD1 covers 10 bases. The CDR3 has 16 residues. Per the germline V gene, CDR1 is SGHNT and CDR2 is YYREEE (reference sequence). V lost 3 bases and J lost 4; bases outside the gene matches: 9. The CDR3, as DNA: TGTGCCAGCAGCTACATGACAGGGGGCGAAGTCTATGGCTACACCTTC. It encodes CASSYMTGGEVYGYTF.

The chain links TRBV2 to TRBJ2-7, with TRBD1 matching over 9 bases. V dropped 10 bases and J dropped 2; count of bases not matched to a gene: 3. Germline CDR1 reads SNHLY; CDR2 reads FYNNEI. The CDR3 extends over 12 amino acids. CDR3 region: CAKGQGPYEQYF. The CDR3 DNA reads TGTGCCAAGGGACAGGGTCCCTACGAGCAGTACTTC.

V gene TRBV3-1 (or the pseudogene TRBV3-2) combines with J gene TRBJ1-1, with unresolved D. V shed 4 bases and J shed 5 bases, with 17 bases lying between them. CDR1 is LGHDT, CDR2 YNNKEL, per germline (reference sequence). This CDR3 has 15 residues. CDR3 protein: CASSLPGVAGTEAFF. Here the CDR3 DNA reads TGTGCCAGCAGCCTCCCCGGAGTAGCTGGGACTGAAGCTTTCTTT.

The chain joins TRBV28 to TRBJ2-7; 11 bases align to TRBD1. Germline CDR1 reads MDHEN; CDR2 reads SYDVKM. Trimming at V came to 5 bases and at J to 3 bases, leaving 12 bases not matched to a gene. CDR3 size: 17 residues. Here the CDR3 DNA reads TGTGCCAGCAGTCTCTCTCTGAAGGACAGGGGGCTCTACGAGCAGTACTTC. Its translation is CASSLSLKDRGLYEQYF.

J is TRBJ1-1 and V is TRBV28; the D gene is possibly TRBD1 (6 bases). The V gene lost 7 bases and the J gene lost 1 base, with 19 bases spanning the gap. Germline values: CDR1 MDHEN, CDR2 SYDVKM. The CDR3 extends over 16 amino acids. The CDR3 DNA sequence: TGTGCCAGCAATCTATTACAGGGACCGAGGAACACTGAAGCTTTCTTT. As protein: CASNLLQGPRNTEAFF.

V is TRBV27 and J is TRBJ1-6, with no clear D. Trimming took 3 bases from V and 8 from J, leaving 5 bases between them. CDR3 size: 12 residues. The germline CDR1 and CDR2 sequences are MNHEY and SMNVEV (reference sequence). Here the CDR3 reads CASSFLYSPLHF. The DNA for the CDR3 is TGTGCCAGCAGTTTCCTCTATTCACCCCTCCACTTT.

V is TRBV28 and J is TRBJ1-4; 7 bases are shared with TRBD1. Per the germline V gene, CDR1 is MDHEN and CDR2 is SYDVKM. The CDR3 has 15 residues. V trimming: 2 bases; J trimming: 0 bases; junction bases outside the gene matches: 0. In DNA form, the CDR3 reads TGTGCCAGCAGTTTAACAGGGGCAACTAATGAAAAACTGTTTTTT. It specifies CASSLTGATNEKLFF.

The chain combines TRBV19 with TRBJ1-5, with D hard to call. With 3 bases removed from V and 2 bases from J, the gap between germline ends came to 11 bases. This CDR3 is 15 amino acids long. Germline assignment: CDR1 LNHDA and CDR2 SQIVND (reference sequence). Here the CDR3 reads CASSMSGERNQPQHF. The CDR3 bases are TGTGCCAGTAGTATGAGCGGTGAACGCAATCAGCCCCAGCATTTT.

The chain combines TRBV23-1 with TRBJ2-7; D is uncertain. TRBV23-1 is noted as an ORF with a role that remains uncertain. V was pared by 1 base and J by 0 bases, with 7 bases between. The CDR3 length is 14 residues. The CDR3 nucleotides are TGCGCCAGCAGTCAATTTAGCTGCTCCTACGAGCAGTACTTC. Translated: CASSQFSCSYEQYF.

CDR3 sequence (DNA): TGTGCCAGCAGCCGGGACACCGATTTCTATGGCTACACCTTC. It yields the protein CASSRDTDFYGYTF. The chain employs TRBV7-9 and TRBJ1-2; D perhaps matches TRBD1 (6 bases). The CDR3 length is 14 residues. V lost 5 bases and J lost 4, with 14 bases in between. Per germline, CDR1 SEHNR and CDR2 FQNEAQ (reference sequence).

The J gene is TRBJ1-2, the V gene TRBV4-1; D ambiguous. The germline V and J ends were trimmed by 2 bases and 3 bases, with 16 bases remaining between them. Per the germline V gene, CDR1 is MGHRA and CDR2 is YSYEKL. This CDR3 has 16 amino acids. CDR3 bases: TGCGCCAGCAGCCAATCTTCAGGTACTGGGCACTATGGCTACACCTTC. Encoded protein: CASSQSSGTGHYGYTF.

Written as DNA, the CDR3 is TGTGCCAGCACAGGGGACAGCGGAGAGACCCAGTACTTC. This gives the protein CASTGDSGETQYF. The chain recombines TRBV2 with TRBJ2-5; 7 positions match TRBD1. V shed 7 bases and J 4 bases; nucleotides not matched to a gene: 6. The germline gives CDR1 SNHLY, CDR2 FYNNEI. The CDR3 is made up of 13 amino acids.

This chain links TRBV29-1 with TRBJ2-2; a possible D gene is TRBD1 (6 bases). The length of the CDR3 is 14 residues. Germline V gives CDR1 SQVTM, CDR2 ANQGSEA. Trimming removed 7 bases at V and 0 bases at J, with 12 bases between. CDR3 nucleotide sequence: TGCAGCGCCTGGACAGCCACGAACACCGGGGAGCTGTTTTTT. Its translation: CSAWTATNTGELFF.

The chain uses TRBV2 and TRBJ1-5; D may be TRBD1 (5 bases). Trimming cost V 5 bases and J 2 bases, with 16 bases left between them. The length of the CDR3 is 16 residues. Germline V CDR1 and CDR2: SNHLY, FYNNEI. The CDR3 loop is CASSSLQGAGNQPQHF. The CDR3, as DNA: TGTGCCAGCAGTTCACTGCAGGGTGCGGGCAATCAGCCCCAGCATTTT.